This TCR beta chain is drawn from a study of CD8 T cells in Susac syndrome. Sequencing of TCR beta was performed on blood CD8+ and CD4+ T cells. Treatment-naive patients with stable or active relapsing-remitting disease served as multiple sclerosis controls. The length of the CDR3 is 16 residues. V was clipped by 4 bases and J by 2 bases, with 15 bases between them. Germline values: CDR1 SEHNR, CDR2 FQNEAQ (reference sequence). Roughly 0.5 to 1 ug RNA was reverse transcribed with random hexamers. TCRdb re-derived calls from the immunoSEQ multiplex PCR reads in MiXCR, one entry per CDR3 protein. The repertoire includes roughly 170,000 distinct CDR3 sequences, under 95% of them detected once, and roughly 0.097% sits in the top ten.

The sample was CD4+ T cells from PBMCs. The receptor's source is a human donor with multiple sclerosis. The V gene is TRBV7-9, the J gene TRBJ1-5, with TRBD1 as a possible D gene (5 bases). The CDR3 protein is CASSSGMGTGNQPQHF. CDR3 sequence (DNA): TGTGCCAGCAGCTCAGGAATGGGGACTGGCAATCAGCCCCAGCATTTT.